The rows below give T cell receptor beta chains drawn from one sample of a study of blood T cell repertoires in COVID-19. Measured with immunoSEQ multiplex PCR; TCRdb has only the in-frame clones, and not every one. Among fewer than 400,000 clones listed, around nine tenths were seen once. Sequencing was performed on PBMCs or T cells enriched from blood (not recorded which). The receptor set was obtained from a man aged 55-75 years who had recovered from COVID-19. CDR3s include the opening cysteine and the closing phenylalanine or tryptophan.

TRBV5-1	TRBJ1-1	CASSEPRGTAVTEAFF
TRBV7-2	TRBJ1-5	CASSLALGGGQPQHF
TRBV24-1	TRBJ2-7	CATSRADRANEQYF
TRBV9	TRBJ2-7	CASSFRDRDYEQYF
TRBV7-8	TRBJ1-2	CASSSPGDCYGYTF
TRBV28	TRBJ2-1	CASSLYLGGSSYNEQFF
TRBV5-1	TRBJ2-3	CASSRRTGVTDTQYF
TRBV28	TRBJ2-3	CASSLVGADTQYF
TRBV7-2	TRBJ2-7	CASSLVANYEQYF
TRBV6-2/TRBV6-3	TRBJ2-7	CASSYLAGEYEQYF
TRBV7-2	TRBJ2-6	CASSSRGLLFSGANVLTF
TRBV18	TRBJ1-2	CASSPGQGAGFYGYTF
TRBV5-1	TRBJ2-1	CASSLNGQAKQFF
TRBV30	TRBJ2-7	CAWSAQGSHEQYF
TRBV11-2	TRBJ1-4	CASSFIRAGEEKLFF
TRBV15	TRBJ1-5	CATSRDRGGSNQPQHF
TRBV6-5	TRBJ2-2	CASSYLGQGLGELFF
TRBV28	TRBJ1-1	CASSLWGAYTEAFF
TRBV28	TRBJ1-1	CASSFLPTDLNTEAFF
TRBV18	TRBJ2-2	CASSPPGGPNTGELFF
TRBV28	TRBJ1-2	CASSLSSYGYTF
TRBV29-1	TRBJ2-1	CSVEERGSSYNEQFF
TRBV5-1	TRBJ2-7	CASSPTQSSYEQYF
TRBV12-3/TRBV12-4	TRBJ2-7	CASSSGGEQYF
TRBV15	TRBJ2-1	CATSKDRGQSNEQFF
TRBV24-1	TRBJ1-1	CATRTGMNTEAFF
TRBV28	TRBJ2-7	CASSFSGQGSTSSKWDF
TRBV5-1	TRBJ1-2	CASSLAPTDYGYTF
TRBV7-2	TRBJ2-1	CASSWPVSSGGDNYNEQFF
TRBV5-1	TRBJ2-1	CASSQLAGADEQFF
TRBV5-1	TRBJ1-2	CASSPGQEVWGYTF
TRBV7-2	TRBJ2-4	CASSLPLTSGSTKNIQYF
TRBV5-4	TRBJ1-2	CASSSGLEGLSGYTF
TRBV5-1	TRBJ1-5	CASSLGGGNQPQHF
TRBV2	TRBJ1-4	CASRDRGRGSEKLFF
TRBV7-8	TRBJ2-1	CASSLNVLAGGNEQFF
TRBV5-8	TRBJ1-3	CASSFVGAKDTIYF
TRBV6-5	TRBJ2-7	CASSYSGRANEQYF
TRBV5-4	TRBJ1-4	CASSSGQINERLFF
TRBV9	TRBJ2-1	CASSKAGSGAYNEQFF
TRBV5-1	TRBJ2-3	CASSRSGSLADTQYF
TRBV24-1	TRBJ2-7	CATSDPRGLAGGMGEQYF
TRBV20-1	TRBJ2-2	CSASRGHTGELFF